Each of the 21 T cell receptor beta chains below was sequenced from the same sample in a study of cytomegalovirus exposure and HLA in healthy donors. Sequencing was performed with immunoSEQ multiplex PCR; in TCRdb, only in-frame clones are kept and a portion is missing. The sample includes about 250,000 clones, 80% to 90% seen only once; the top ten take around 2.6%. The specimen was PBMCs. These receptor sequences come from a man aged 18 to 29 in good health and CMV-seronegative.

The chain is built from TRBV28 and TRBJ2-7, with TRBD2 matching over 12 bases. CDR3 size: 18 residues. Losses at the gene ends were 0 bases for V and 2 bases for J; bases not matched to a gene: 8. Germline V gene lookup returns CDR1 MDHEN and CDR2 SYDVKM. The CDR3 nucleotides read TGTGCCAGCAGTTTATGTCCCGGGACTAGCGGGTGCCCCTACGAGCAGTACTTC. It specifies CASSLCPGTSGCPYEQYF.

The rearrangement uses TRBV28 and TRBJ1-2, with D hard to call. Germline V gene data show CDR1 as MDHEN and CDR2 as SYDVKM. There are 12 residues in the CDR3. The ends were cut back, 2 bases at V and 4 bases at J, with 5 bases in the middle. The DNA of the CDR3 is TGTGCCAGCAGTTTAGGCAGCTATGGCTACACCTTC. Amino acid sequence: CASSLGSYGYTF.

The J gene is TRBJ2-7, the V gene TRBV28; D is uncertain. Trimming left V 6 bases short and J 2 bases short, with 11 bases between. Germline CDR1 and CDR2: MDHEN and SYDVKM. This CDR3 contains 13 residues. CDR3 sequence: CASRKRSTYEQYF. The CDR3 DNA reads TGTGCCAGCAGAAAAAGGAGTACCTACGAGCAGTACTTC.

CDR3 sequence reads: CASSLHPGGAGDTQYF. CDR3 in DNA: TGTGCCAGCAGCCTTCATCCAGGGGGCGCGGGAGATACGCAGTATTTT. The chain employs TRBV9 and TRBJ2-3; TRBD1 matches 8 bases. V shed 4 bases, J shed 5 bases, and the junction held 12 bases outside the gene matches. The CDR3 is 16 residues long. Looked up from germline, CDR1 is SGDLS and CDR2 is YYNGEE.

The J gene is TRBJ2-7, the V gene TRBV27; 7 bases are a match to TRBD1. The CDR3 contains 13 residues. The J segment lost 2 bases and the V segment lost 8 bases, leaving 6 bases of the junction unmatched. Germline values: CDR1 MNHEY, CDR2 SMNVEV (reference sequence). The CDR3 DNA sequence: TGTGCCAGCTCCCCAGGGGGAGCCTACGAGCAGTACTTC. Residues: CASSPGGAYEQYF.

This chain joins TRBV30 and TRBJ1-5; 7 bases align to TRBD1. Germline assignment: CDR1 GTSNPN and CDR2 SVGIG (reference sequence). The trim removed 0 bases at V and 6 bases at J, leaving 23 bases unmatched. The CDR3 sequence is 20 residues long. CDR3 sequence (DNA): TGTGCCTGGAGTGTACGCCCCAAGACAGGGAGGTTAATGAAAAGTCAGCCCCAGCATTTT. This gives the protein CAWSVRPKTGRLMKSQPQHF. Based on the CDR3 plus reference TRBV30 and TRBJ1-5, the full variable domain is SQTIHQWPATLVQPVGSPLSLECTVEGTSNPNLYWYRQAAGRGLQLLFYSVGIGQISSEVPQNLSASRPQDRQFILSSKKLLLSDSGFYLCAWSVRPKTGRLMKSQPQHFGDGTRLSIL.

The chain joins TRBV9 to TRBJ2-3; D possibly corresponds to TRBD1 (6 bases). This CDR3 is built from 17 residues. The V end was cut by 4 bases, the J end by 0 bases, with 18 bases between. The V gene's germline CDR1 is SGDLS and CDR2 YYNGEE. CDR3 amino acids: CASSQRGTATSTDTQYF. The CDR3 nucleotides read TGTGCCAGCAGCCAGAGGGGGACCGCTACTAGCACAGATACGCAGTATTTT.

The chain has TRBV27 and TRBJ2-2, with D possibly being TRBD1 (6 bases). CDR3 length equals 15 residues. Trimming removed 2 bases at V and 1 base at J, with 8 bases between. In germline, CDR1 is MNHEY, CDR2 SMNVEV (reference sequence). The CDR3 bases are TGTGCCAGCAGTTTAGGGGGACAGAACACCGGGGAGCTGTTTTTT. This translates into CASSLGGQNTGELFF.

The rearrangement uses TRBV11-2 and TRBJ1-2; 8 positions match TRBD1. The CDR3 has 14 residues. Germline trimming cut 6 bases from V and 3 bases from J; bases unmatched to any gene: 6. The germline gives CDR1 SGHAT, CDR2 FQNNGV. The DNA of the CDR3 is TGTGCCAGCAGGCGCACGGGACAGGACTATGGCTACACCTTC. It codes for CASRRTGQDYGYTF.

This chain links TRBV23-1 with TRBJ1-4; possible D gene TRBD1, 6 bases. TRBV23-1 is classed as an ORF, of uncertain function. V was pared by 6 bases and J by 4 bases, with 15 bases between. The CDR3 spans 15 residues. The CDR3 DNA sequence: TGCGCCAGCAGACAAGTGGGGGCGATTAATGAAAAACTGTTTTTT. Encoded protein: CASRQVGAINEKLFF.

This clone came up once. This rearrangement joins TRBV28 to TRBJ2-5, with 7 bases identical to TRBD1. From germline, CDR1 is MDHEN and CDR2 SYDVKM. J lost 1 base, V lost 6 bases, and 11 bases had no gene match. CDR3 length equals 16 residues. Here the CDR3 DNA reads TGTGCCAGCAGACAAACAGGGGCCCCCGGCCAAGAGACCCAGTACTTC. Translated: CASRQTGAPGQETQYF. Drawing the rest from reference TRBV28 and TRBJ2-5, the complete variable domain is DVKVTQSSRYLVKRTGEKVFLECVQDMDHENMFWYRQDPGLGLRLIYFSYDVKMKEKGDIPEGYSVSREKKERFSLILESASTNQTSMYLCASRQTGAPGQETQYFGPGTRLLVL.

V and J are TRBV4-1 and TRBJ2-7; 8 nucleotides align to TRBD1. The V gene end was trimmed by 4 bases and the J gene end by 2 bases; junction bases not matched to a gene: 10. The CDR3 is 16 residues long. Per the germline V gene, CDR1 is MGHRA and CDR2 is YSYEKL. This chain's CDR3 is CASSRTQTGDAYEQYF. CDR3 nucleotide sequence: TGCGCCAGCAGCCGCACACAGACAGGGGACGCCTACGAGCAGTACTTC.

The chain carries TRBV28 and TRBJ1-2; 8 bases align to TRBD1. In germline, CDR1 is MDHEN, CDR2 SYDVKM. The CDR3 sequence is 14 residues long. Unmatched junction bases numbered 13, after V lost 5 bases and J lost 11 bases. CDR3 loop: CASSPGQALFMYTF. In DNA form, the CDR3 reads TGTGCCAGCAGTCCGGGACAGGCCCTTTTTATGTACACCTTC.

The chain couples TRBV6-1 to TRBJ1-2; D perhaps matches TRBD1 (5 bases). Germline values: CDR1 MNHNS, CDR2 SASEGT. The CDR3 spans 12 residues. Trimming removed 6 bases at V and 1 base at J, with 6 bases between. The DNA of the CDR3 is TGTGCCAGCAGCAGGGTTAACTATGGCTACACCTTC. It translates to CASSRVNYGYTF.

This clone was seen a single time. The chain links TRBV4-1 to TRBJ1-5; 8 bases fit TRBD1. Germline V gene lookup returns CDR1 MGHRA and CDR2 YSYEKL. This CDR3 has 16 residues. The V and J ends lost 4 bases and 6 bases, in that order; junction bases with no gene match: 11. CDR3 DNA: TGCGCCAGCAGCCTACGAACACAGGGGGGTGGTCAGCCCCAGCATTTT. This translates into CASSLRTQGGGQPQHF.

The rearrangement links TRBV12-2 to TRBJ1-6; the D call TRBD1 from the table was never checked on the DNA. TRBV12-2 has pseudogene status. The CDR3 spans 15 residues. This CDR3 reads CASRGRDRGHSPLHF. The CDR3 coding sequence is TGTGCAAGTCGCGGACGGGACAGGGGACATTCACCCCTCCACTTT.

This clone has just one count. J is TRBJ2-4 and V is TRBV4-1, with D perhaps TRBD1 (5 bases). The CDR3 covers 14 residues. The V end was cut by 0 bases, the J end by 8 bases, with 11 bases between. Germline V lookup: CDR1 MGHRA, CDR2 YSYEKL. The CDR3 DNA follows: TGCGCCAGCAGCCAAGAGCCTGGGGCCCACATTCAGTACTTC. Its protein product is CASSQEPGAHIQYF.

CDR3 residues: CASSQLGRGIDEQYF. CDR3 sequence (DNA): TGTGCCAGCAGTCAACTAGGGCGAGGGATCGACGAGCAGTACTTC. The rearrangement joins TRBV6-5 to TRBJ2-7; possible D gene TRBD2, 5 bases. V was trimmed by 5 bases and J by 5 bases, leaving 19 bases between them. The CDR3 length is 15 residues. CDR1 and CDR2 from the germline V gene are MNHEY and SVGAGI.

CDR3 residues: CASSQERVISGANVLTF. The CDR3 bases are TGCGCCAGCAGCCAAGAGCGAGTGATCTCTGGGGCCAACGTCCTGACTTTC. The chain uses TRBV4-3 and TRBJ2-6; D remains ambiguous. The V gene's germline CDR1 is LGHNA and CDR2 YSLEER. The ends were cut back, 0 bases at V and 0 bases at J, with 9 bases in the middle. This CDR3 region has 17 residues.

The V and J genes are TRBV7-8 and TRBJ1-4; no definite D call. Germline V gives CDR1 SGHVS, CDR2 FQNEAQ. This CDR3 contains 13 residues. V lost 3 bases to trimming and J lost 7 bases, with 9 bases between them. CDR3 coding DNA: TGTGCCAGCAGCTTGAGTAATCGTGAAAAACTGTTTTTT. This gives the protein CASSLSNREKLFF. The entire variable domain, with the rest obtained from reference TRBV7-8 and TRBJ1-4, is as follows: GAGVSQSPRYKVAKRGQDVALRCDPISGHVSLFWYQQALGQGPEFLTYFQNEAQLDKSGLPSDRFFAERPEGSVSTLKIQRTQQEDSAVYLCASSLSNREKLFFGSGTQLSVL.

This clone was picked up one time. The J gene is TRBJ2-7, the V gene TRBV7-9; possibly TRBD1 for D (6 bases). The CDR3 loop spans 14 amino acids. Germline V gene sequence: CDR1 SEHNR, CDR2 FQNEAQ (reference sequence). V gave up 4 bases and J gave up 3 bases, with 13 bases separating them. The CDR3 DNA is TGTGCCAGCAGCTCCCGTACAGGGAACTACGAGCAGTACTTC. Amino acid sequence: CASSSRTGNYEQYF.